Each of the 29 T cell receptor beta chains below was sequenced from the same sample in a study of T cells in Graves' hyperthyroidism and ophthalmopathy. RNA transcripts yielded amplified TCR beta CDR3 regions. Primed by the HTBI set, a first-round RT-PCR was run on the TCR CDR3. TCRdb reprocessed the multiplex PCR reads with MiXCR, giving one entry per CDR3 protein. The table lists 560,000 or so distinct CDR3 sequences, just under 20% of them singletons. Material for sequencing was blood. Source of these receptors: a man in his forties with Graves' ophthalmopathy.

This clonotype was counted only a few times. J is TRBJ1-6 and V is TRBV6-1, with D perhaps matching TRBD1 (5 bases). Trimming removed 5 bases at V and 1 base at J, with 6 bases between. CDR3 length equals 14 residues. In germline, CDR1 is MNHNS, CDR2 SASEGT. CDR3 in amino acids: CASSQGSYNSPLHF. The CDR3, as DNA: TGTGCCAGCAGTCAGGGATCCTATAATTCACCCCTCCACTTT.

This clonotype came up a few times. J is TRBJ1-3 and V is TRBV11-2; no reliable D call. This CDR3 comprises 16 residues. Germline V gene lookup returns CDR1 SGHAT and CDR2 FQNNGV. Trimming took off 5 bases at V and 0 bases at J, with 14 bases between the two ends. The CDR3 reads CASSLITISSGNTIYF. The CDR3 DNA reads TGTGCCAGCAGCCTAATCACCATTAGCTCTGGAAACACCATATATTTT.

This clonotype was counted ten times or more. The DNA for the CDR3 is TGCAGTGCTTACTACCCCTTAGGCTACAATGAGCAGTTCTTC. It translates to CSAYYPLGYNEQFF. J is TRBJ2-1 and V is TRBV20-1; D not resolved. Per the germline V gene, CDR1 is DFQATT and CDR2 is SNEGSKA (reference sequence). Trimming took off 5 bases at V and 3 bases at J, with 14 bases between the two ends. The CDR3 runs to 14 residues.

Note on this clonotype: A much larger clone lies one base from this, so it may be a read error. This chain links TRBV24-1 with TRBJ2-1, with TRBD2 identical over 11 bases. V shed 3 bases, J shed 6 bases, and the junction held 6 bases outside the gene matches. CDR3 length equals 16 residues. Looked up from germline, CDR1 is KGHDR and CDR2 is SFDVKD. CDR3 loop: CATSDEGLAECNEQFF. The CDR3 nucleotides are TGTGCCACCAGTGATGAGGGACTAGCGGAGTGCAATGAGCAGTTCTTC.

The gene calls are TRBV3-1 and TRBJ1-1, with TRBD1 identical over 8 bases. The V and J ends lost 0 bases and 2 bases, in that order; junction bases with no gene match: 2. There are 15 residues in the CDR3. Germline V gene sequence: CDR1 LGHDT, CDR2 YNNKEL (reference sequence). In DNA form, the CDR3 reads TGTGCCAGCAGCCAAGAAGCAGGGGGCAACACTGAAGCTTTCTTT. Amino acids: CASSQEAGGNTEAFF. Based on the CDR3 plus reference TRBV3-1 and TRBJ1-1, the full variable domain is DTAVSQTPKYLVTQMGNDKSIKCEQNLGHDTMYWYKQDSKKFLKIMFSYNNKELIINETVPNRFSPKSPDKAHLNLHINSLELGDSAVYFCASSQEAGGNTEAFFGQGTRLTVV.

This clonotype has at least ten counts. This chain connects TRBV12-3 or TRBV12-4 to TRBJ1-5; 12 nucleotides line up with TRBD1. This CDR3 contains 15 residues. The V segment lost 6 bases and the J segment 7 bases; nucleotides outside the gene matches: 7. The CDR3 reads CASSPGQGASQPQHF. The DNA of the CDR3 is TGTGCCAGCAGCCCGGGACAGGGGGCGTCCCAGCCCCAGCATTTT.

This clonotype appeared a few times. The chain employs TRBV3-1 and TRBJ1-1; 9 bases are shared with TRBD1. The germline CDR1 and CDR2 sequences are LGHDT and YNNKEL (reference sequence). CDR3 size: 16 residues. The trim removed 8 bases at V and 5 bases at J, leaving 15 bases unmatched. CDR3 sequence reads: CASGTGRIFRGTEAFF. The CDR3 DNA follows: TGTGCCAGCGGGACAGGGAGGATTTTTCGGGGGACTGAAGCTTTCTTT.

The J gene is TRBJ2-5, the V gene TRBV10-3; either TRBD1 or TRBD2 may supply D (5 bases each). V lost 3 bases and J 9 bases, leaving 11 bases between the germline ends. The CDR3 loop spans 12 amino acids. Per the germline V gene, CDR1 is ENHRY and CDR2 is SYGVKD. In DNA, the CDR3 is TGTGCCATCAGTGATGGGGGAGTCTCCCAGTACTTC. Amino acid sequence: CAISDGGVSQYF.

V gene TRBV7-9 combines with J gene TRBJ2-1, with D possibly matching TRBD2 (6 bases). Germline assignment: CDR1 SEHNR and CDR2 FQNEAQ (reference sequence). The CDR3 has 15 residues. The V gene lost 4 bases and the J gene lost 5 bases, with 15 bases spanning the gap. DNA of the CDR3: TGTGCCAGCAGCTACCGGGACTCCTGGGACAATGAGCAGTTCTTC. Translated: CASSYRDSWDNEQFF.

DNA of the CDR3: TGTGCCAGCCGTATCTGGCGGCCGACTTTATCGGATTACGAGCAGTACTTC. It is translated as CASRIWRPTLSDYEQYF. The rearrangement uses TRBV7-9 and TRBJ2-7; D not resolved. Trimming stripped 8 bases from V and 4 bases from J, with 27 bases between. The CDR3 loop spans 17 amino acids. The germline CDR1 and CDR2 sequences are SEHNR and FQNEAQ (reference sequence). The full variable domain, in which reference TRBV7-9 and TRBJ2-7 provide the parts outside the CDR3, is DTGVSQNPRHKITKRGQNVTFRCDPISEHNRLYWYRQTLGQGPEFLTYFQNEAQLEKSRLLSDRFSAERPKGSFSTLEIQRTEQGDSAMYLCASRIWRPTLSDYEQYFGPGTRLTVT.

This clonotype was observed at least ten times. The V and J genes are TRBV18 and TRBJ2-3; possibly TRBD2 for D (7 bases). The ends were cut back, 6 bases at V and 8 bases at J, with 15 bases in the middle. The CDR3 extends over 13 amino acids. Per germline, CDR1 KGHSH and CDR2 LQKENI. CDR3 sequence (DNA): TGTGCCAGCTCTCCTCCCGCGGGGGCTACGCAGTATTTT. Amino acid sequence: CASSPPAGATQYF.

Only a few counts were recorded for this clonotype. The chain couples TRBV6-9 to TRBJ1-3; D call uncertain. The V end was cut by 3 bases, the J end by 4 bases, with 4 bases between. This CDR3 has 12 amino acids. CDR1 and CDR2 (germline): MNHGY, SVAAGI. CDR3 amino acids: CASSYDGNTIYF. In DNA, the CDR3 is TGTGCCAGCAGTTACGACGGAAACACCATATATTTT.

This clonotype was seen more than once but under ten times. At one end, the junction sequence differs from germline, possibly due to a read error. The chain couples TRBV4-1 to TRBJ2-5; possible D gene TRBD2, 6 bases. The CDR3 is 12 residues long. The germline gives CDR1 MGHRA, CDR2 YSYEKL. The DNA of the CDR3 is TGCGCCAGCAGCCAACCCGGCGGGACCAAGTACTTC. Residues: CASSQPGGTKYF.

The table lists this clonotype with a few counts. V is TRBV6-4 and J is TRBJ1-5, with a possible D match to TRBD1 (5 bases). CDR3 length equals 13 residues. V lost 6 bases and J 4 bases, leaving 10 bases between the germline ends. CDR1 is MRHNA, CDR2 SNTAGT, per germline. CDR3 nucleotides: TGTGCCAGCAGCAGGGAAACAAATCAGCCCCAGCATTTT. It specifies CASSRETNQPQHF.

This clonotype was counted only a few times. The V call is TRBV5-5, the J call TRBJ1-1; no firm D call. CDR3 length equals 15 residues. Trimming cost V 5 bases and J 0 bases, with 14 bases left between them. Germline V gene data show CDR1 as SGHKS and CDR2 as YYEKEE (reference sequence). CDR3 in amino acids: CASRYRWQMNTEAFF. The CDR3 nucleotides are TGTGCCAGCAGATATAGATGGCAAATGAACACTGAAGCTTTCTTT.

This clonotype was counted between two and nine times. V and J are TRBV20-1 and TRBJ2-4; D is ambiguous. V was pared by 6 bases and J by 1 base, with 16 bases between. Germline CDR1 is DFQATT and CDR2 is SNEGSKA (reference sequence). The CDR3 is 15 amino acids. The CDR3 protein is CSASFQHRAKNIQYF. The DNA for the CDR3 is TGCAGTGCGAGCTTCCAGCACCGGGCCAAAAACATTCAGTACTTC.

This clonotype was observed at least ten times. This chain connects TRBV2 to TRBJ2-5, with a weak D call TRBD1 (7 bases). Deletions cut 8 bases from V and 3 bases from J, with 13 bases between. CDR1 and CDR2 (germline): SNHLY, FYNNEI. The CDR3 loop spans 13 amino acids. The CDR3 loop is CASSGGGKETQYF. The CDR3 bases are TGTGCCAGCTCCGGAGGGGGCAAAGAGACCCAGTACTTC.

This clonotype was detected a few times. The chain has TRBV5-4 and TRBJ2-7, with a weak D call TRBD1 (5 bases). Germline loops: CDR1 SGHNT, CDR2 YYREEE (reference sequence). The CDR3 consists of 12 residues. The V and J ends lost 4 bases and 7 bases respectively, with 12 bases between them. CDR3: CASSLDSGEQYF. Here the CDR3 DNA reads TGTGCCAGCAGCCTAGACTCAGGGGAGCAGTACTTC.

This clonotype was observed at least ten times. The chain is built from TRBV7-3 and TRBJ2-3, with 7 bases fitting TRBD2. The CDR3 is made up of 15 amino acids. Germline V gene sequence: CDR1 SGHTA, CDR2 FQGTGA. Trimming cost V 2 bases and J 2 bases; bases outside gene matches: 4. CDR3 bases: TGTGCCAGCAGCTTACGGGCGGGGGACACAGATACGCAGTATTTT. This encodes CASSLRAGDTDTQYF.

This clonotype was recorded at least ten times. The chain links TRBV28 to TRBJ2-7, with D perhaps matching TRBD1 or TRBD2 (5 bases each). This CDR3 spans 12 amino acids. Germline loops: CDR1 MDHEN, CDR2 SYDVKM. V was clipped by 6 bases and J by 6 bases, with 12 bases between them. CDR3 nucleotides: TGTGCCAGCAGCCTTCGTGGGGGCGAGCAGTACTTC. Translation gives CASSLRGGEQYF.

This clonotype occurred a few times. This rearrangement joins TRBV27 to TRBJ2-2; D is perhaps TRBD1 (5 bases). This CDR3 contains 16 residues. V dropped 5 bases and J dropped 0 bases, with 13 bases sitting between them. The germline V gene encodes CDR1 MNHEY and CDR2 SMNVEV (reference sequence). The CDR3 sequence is CASSRTLQTNTGELFF. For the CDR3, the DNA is TGTGCCAGCAGTCGGACACTCCAAACGAACACCGGGGAGCTGTTTTTT.

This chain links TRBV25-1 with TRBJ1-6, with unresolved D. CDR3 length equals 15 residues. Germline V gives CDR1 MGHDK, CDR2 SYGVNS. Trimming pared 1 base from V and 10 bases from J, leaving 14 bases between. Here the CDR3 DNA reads TGTGCCAGCAGTGAATTGGGAGGATCGGGCTCACCCCTCCACTTT. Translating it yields CASSELGGSGSPLHF.

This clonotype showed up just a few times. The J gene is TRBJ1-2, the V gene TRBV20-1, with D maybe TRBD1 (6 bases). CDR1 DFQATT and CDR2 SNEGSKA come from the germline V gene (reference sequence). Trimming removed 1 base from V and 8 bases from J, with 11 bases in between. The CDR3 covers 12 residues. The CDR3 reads CSARGGQGGYTF. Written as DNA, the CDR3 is TGCAGTGCTAGAGGGGGGCAGGGCGGCTACACCTTC.

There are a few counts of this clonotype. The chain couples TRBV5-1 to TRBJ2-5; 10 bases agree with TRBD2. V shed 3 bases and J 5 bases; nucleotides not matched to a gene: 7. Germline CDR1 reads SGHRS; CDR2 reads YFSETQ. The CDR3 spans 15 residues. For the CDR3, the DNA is TGCGCCAGCAGCTCGAGCGGGGGGGTTCTGGAGACCCAGTACTTC. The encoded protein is CASSSSGGVLETQYF.

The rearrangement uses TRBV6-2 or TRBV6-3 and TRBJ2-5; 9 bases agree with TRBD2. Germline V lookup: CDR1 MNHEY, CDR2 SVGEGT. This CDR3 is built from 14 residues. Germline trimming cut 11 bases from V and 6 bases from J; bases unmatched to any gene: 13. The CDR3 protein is CASSTPSGTKTQYF. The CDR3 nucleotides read TGTGCCTCAAGCACCCCTAGCGGGACGAAGACCCAGTACTTC.

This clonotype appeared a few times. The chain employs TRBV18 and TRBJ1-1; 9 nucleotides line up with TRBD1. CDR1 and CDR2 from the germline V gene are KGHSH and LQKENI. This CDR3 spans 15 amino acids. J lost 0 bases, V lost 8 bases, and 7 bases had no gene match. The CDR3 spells CASSRGQGLNTEAFF. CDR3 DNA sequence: TGTGCCAGCAGCCGAGGACAGGGGCTGAACACTGAAGCTTTCTTT.

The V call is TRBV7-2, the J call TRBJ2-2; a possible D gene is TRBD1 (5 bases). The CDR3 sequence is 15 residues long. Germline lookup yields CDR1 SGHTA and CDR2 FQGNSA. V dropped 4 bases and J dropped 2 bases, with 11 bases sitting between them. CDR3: CASSSSTANTGELFF. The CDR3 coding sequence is TGTGCCAGCAGCTCTTCGACAGCTAACACCGGGGAGCTGTTTTTT.

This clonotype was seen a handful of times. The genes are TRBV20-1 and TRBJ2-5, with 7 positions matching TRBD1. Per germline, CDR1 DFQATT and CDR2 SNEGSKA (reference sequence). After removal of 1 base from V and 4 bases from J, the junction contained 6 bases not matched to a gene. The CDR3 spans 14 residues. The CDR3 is CSARATGLGETQYF. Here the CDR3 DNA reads TGCAGTGCTAGAGCGACAGGGCTAGGAGAGACCCAGTACTTC.

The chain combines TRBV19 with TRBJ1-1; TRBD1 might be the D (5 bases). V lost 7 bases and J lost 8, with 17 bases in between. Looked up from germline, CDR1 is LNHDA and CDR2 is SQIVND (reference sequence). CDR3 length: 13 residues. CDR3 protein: CASTYLGDSEAFF. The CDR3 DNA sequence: TGTGCCAGTACCTACTTGGGGGACTCCGAAGCTTTCTTT.